This record covers a single T cell receptor (beta chain). This sample was included in a study of beta chain features in type 1 diabetes. Germline V gene data show CDR1 as MDHEN and CDR2 as SYDVKM. CDR3 length equals 15 residues. Trimming left V 1 base short and J 3 bases short, with 10 bases between. Sequenced material consisted of expressed TCRB transcripts (all of the isolated RNA was reverse transcribed). The data were produced by immunoSEQ multiplex PCR, yet TCRdb's version contains in-frame clones alone and is incomplete. Here the sample spans approximately 60,000 clones, about 61% being singletons.

V gene TRBV28 combines with J gene TRBJ1-5; D is unresolved. The sequence derives from a woman younger than 35 in good health. The sample was Tregs from blood. The CDR3 DNA follows: TGTGCCAGCAGTTTATTAGGAGGATACAATCAGCCCCAGCATTTT. Amino acid sequence: CASSLLGGYNQPQHF.